These T cell receptor beta chains were read from a single sample in a study of cytomegalovirus exposure and HLA in healthy donors. Produced via immunoSEQ multiplex PCR; TCRdb's table is partial and in-frame only. Of 140,000 to 150,000 clones detected, approximately 79% appear once; the ten largest clones hold 1.5% to 2%. Material for sequencing was PBMCs. These receptors all stem from a woman aged 25 to 45 in good health and CMV-seronegative. Each CDR3 is given with its conserved first and last residue. Each record gives: clone size, D gene, V gene, J gene, CDR3 DNA, CDR3 protein. D genes are given only for firm matches. The size field is filled for only some rows; it gives once, few, many or a size class.

.,.,TRBV27,TRBJ1-2,TGTGCCAGCAGAGCAGAAGGGAGCCGGCTTAACTATGGCTACACCTTC,CASRAEGSRLNYGYTF
.,TRBD1,TRBV27,TRBJ2-7,TGTGCCAGCAGTAATGACAGGGGCTACGAGCAGTACTTC,CASSNDRGYEQYF
.,.,TRBV18,TRBJ1-4,TGTGCCAGCTCACCCCAGCAGGATCCGAGTGAAAAACTGTTTTTT,CASSPQQDPSEKLFF
once,TRBD1,TRBV7-8,TRBJ1-1,TGTGCCAGCAGCTTCCACAGGGGGGCTGAAGCTTTCTTT,CASSFHRGAEAFF
.,.,TRBV19,TRBJ1-2,TGTGCCAGTAGTATCTCTCATCAGGTAGGAGGCTACACCTTC,CASSISHQVGGYTF
.,.,TRBV25-1,TRBJ1-5,TGTGCCAGCAGTGAATACAGGGAGGATCAGCCCCAGCATTTT,CASSEYREDQPQHF
.,.,TRBV7-2,TRBJ2-7,TGTGCCAGCAGCTCCTACGACAGGGAGCAGTACTTC,CASSSYDREQYF
.,.,TRBV27,TRBJ2-5,TGTGCCAGCAGCCCCCAGAGGAGGGGCCGGGGAGAGACCCAGTACTTC,CASSPQRRGRGETQYF
.,.,TRBV4-1,TRBJ1-2,TGCGCCAGCAGCCAAGATCCTTTGGGCCGGAGGGATTATGGCTACACCTTC,CASSQDPLGRRDYGYTF
.,TRBD2,TRBV5-1,TRBJ2-7,TGCGCCAGCAGCTCGCCCTCATCTAGCGGGGGGGCGCACGAGCAGTACTTC,CASSSPSSSGGAHEQYF
.,.,TRBV5-4,TRBJ1-2,TGTGCCAGCAGCTCCGGAAGCCAGGGTGGGATCTATGGCTACACCTTC,CASSSGSQGGIYGYTF
.,TRBD1,TRBV6-1,TRBJ2-3,TGTGCCACCATCCGGGACAGCCACACAGATACGCAGTATTTT,CATIRDSHTDTQYF
.,.,TRBV5-1,TRBJ1-1,TGCGCCAGCAGCTTGGCGGTTAACACTGAAGCTTTCTTT,CASSLAVNTEAFF
.,TRBD1,TRBV27,TRBJ1-1,TGTGCCAGTCGGGACAGCCCTAACACTGAAGCTTTCTTT,CASRDSPNTEAFF
.,TRBD1,TRBV9,TRBJ2-3,TGTGCCAGCAGCGTCCAATCTACAGGGGATGATACGCAGTATTTT,CASSVQSTGDDTQYF